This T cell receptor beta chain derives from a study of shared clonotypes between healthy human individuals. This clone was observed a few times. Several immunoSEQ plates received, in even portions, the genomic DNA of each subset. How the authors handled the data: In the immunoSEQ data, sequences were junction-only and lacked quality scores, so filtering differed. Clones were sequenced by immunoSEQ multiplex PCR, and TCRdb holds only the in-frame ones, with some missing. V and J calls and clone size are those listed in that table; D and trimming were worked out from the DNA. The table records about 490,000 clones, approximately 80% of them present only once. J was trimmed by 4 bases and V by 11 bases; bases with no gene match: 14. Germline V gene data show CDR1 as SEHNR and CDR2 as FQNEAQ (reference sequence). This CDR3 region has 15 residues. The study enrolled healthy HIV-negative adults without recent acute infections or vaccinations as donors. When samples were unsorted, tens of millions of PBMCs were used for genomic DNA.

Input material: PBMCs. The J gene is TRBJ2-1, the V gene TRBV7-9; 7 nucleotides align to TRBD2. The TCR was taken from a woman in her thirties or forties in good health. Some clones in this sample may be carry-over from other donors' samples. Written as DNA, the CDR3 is TGTGCCTCCTGTAGATCTAGCGGATCTTACAATGAGCAGTTCTTC. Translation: CASCRSSGSYNEQFF.